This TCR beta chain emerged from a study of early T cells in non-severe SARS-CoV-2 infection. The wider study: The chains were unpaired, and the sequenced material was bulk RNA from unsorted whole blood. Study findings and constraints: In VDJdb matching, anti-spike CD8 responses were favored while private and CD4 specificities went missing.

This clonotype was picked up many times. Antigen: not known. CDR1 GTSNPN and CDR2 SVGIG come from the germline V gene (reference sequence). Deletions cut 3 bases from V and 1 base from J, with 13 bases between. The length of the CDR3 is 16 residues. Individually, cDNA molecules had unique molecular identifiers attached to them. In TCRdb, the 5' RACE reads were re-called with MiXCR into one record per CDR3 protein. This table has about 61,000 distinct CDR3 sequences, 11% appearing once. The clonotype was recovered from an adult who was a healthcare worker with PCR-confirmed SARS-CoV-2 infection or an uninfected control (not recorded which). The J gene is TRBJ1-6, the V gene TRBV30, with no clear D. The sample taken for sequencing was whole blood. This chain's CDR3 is CAWRGREGSYNSPLHF. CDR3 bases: TGTGCCTGGAGAGGGAGGGAAGGGTCCTATAATTCACCCCTCCACTTT.